This T cell receptor (beta chain) was captured in a study of CD8 T cells in ankylosing spondylitis (dated by TCRdb to about 2017). As for the study more broadly: The study profiled T cell receptor beta repertoires in healthy donors and ankylosing spondylitis patients to find disease-linked TCR variants. The full study cohort was made up of 25 ankylosing spondylitis patients and some 100 healthy donors. Peripheral blood samples were taken, and synovial fluid was additionally collected from ankylosing spondylitis patients. Beyond this particular receptor, the publication reports: The disease-linked clones were reported as significantly enriched in matched synovial fluid samples from ankylosing spondylitis patients. The disease-linked clones showed a CD8+ phenotype and occurred at relatively low frequencies in peripheral blood. Some motif variants had previously been reported in the synovial fluid and blood of reactive arthritis patients, which suggests shared mechanisms of disease initiation. Blood from ankylosing spondylitis patients appeared to be characterized by a TCR beta motif made up of under ten highly homologous amino acid variants.

This clonotype occurred many times. No antigen is known for it. No clone much larger than this one lies a single base away; base qualities are absent. Sequencer: Illumina HiSeq 2500. Quantitative 5'-RACE with molecular barcodes was the method used to prepare the TCR beta libraries. In the authors' own workflow: A new computational method based on a probabilistic model of VDJ rearrangement was used to identify disease-linked TCR variants. In TCRdb, the public reads were trimmed at Q25 with fastp and aligned with MiXCR, with productive beta chains retained. Records with the same CDR3 protein are collapsed into one entry carrying the most frequent genes and DNA. TCRdb's processing, not the authors', yielded these V and J calls. The sample table records roughly 120,000 distinct CDR3 sequences; approximately 14% of these occur just once. The ten biggest clones cover 2.5% to 3% of the sample. Input material: blood, either unsorted or a sorted T cell fraction (not recorded which). This TCR came from a female donor with ankylosing spondylitis or in good health (not recorded which).

The nucleotides are TGTGCCAGTAGTACAGGGTCGTCGGGTAACTATGGCTACACCTTC. Its coded protein is CASSTGSSGNYGYTF. The rearranged chain carries TRBV19 and TRBJ1-2; a tentative D match to TRBD1 spans 5 bases. From the cysteine through the phenylalanine, the CDR3 covers 15 amino acids. Just the 45-base CDR3 DNA is kept, in frame starting at base 1. The germline V gene (reference sequence) supplies CDR1 LNHDA and CDR2 SQIVND. V is reduced by 4 bases and J by 1 base, leaving a spacing of 13 bases between them.